This TCR beta chain emerged from a study of control samples from healthy donors and cancer patients. The assay was immunoSEQ multiplex PCR, and TCRdb's table has in-frame clones only and misses some. The data hold some 120,000 clones, with 80% to 95% observed a single time. The CDR3 runs 16 residues. With 4 bases removed from V and 6 bases from J, the gap between germline ends came to 18 bases. Per germline, CDR1 LGHDT and CDR2 YNNKEL (reference sequence). The chain is built from TRBV3-1 (or the pseudogene TRBV3-2) and TRBJ2-2; tentatively, D is TRBD2 (6 bases). This sequence originates from a man aged 18 to 29 in good health. Sequencing was performed on blood. The CDR3, as DNA: TGTGCCAGCAGCCCCCGGGAGAGAGGTCTTGCCGGGGAGCTGTTTTTT. Translated: CASSPRERGLAGELFF.